One sample yielded the 24 T cell receptor beta chains listed below, sequenced in a study of blood T cell repertoires in COVID-19. Sequencing was performed with immunoSEQ multiplex PCR; in TCRdb, only in-frame clones are kept and a portion is missing. The table lists 110,000 to 150,000 clones, over 65% of them singletons. Source material: PBMCs or T cells enriched from blood (not recorded which). These receptors were collected from a woman aged 45 to 65 who had recovered from COVID-19.

The chain employs TRBV19 and TRBJ1-6; TRBD1 might be the D (6 bases). V lost 7 bases to trimming and J lost 9 bases, with 13 bases between them. Germline V gene lookup returns CDR1 LNHDA and CDR2 SQIVND (reference sequence). CDR3 length equals 13 residues. CDR3 coding DNA: TGTGCCAGTACCCTTCAGGGGTTTTCACCCCTCCACTTT. The encoded protein is CASTLQGFSPLHF.

The chain combines TRBV5-1 with TRBJ2-1; no definite D call. The V and J ends lost 2 bases and 3 bases respectively, with 3 bases between them. The CDR3 is 12 residues long. Looked up from germline, CDR1 is SGHRS and CDR2 is YFSETQ. The CDR3 region is CASSLHYNEQFF. The DNA for the CDR3 is TGCGCCAGCAGCTTACACTACAATGAGCAGTTCTTC.

The chain combines TRBV5-5 with TRBJ1-2; 8 bases fit TRBD1. The CDR3 runs to 15 residues. The V gene end was trimmed by 3 bases and the J gene end by 3 bases; junction bases not matched to a gene: 7. From germline, CDR1 is SGHKS and CDR2 YYEKEE (reference sequence). The CDR3 coding sequence is TGTGCCAGCAGCTCGGTGGCAGGGGGCCACTATGGCTACACCTTC. Its translation: CASSSVAGGHYGYTF.

The rearrangement uses TRBV11-2 and TRBJ2-7, with 9 bases fitting TRBD1. The CDR3 is 14 amino acids. V lost 1 base and J lost 6; bases outside the gene matches: 4. CDR1 SGHAT and CDR2 FQNNGV come from the germline V gene. The CDR3 spells CASSLAGDRAEQYF. In DNA, the CDR3 is TGTGCCAGCAGCTTAGCGGGGGACAGGGCCGAGCAGTACTTC.

The V gene is TRBV18, the J gene TRBJ1-6; D is unclear. V shed 3 bases and J shed 7 bases, with 10 bases lying between them. The length of the CDR3 is 14 residues. The germline V gene encodes CDR1 KGHSH and CDR2 LQKENI. The CDR3 here is CASSPSLRNSPLHF. In DNA form, the CDR3 reads TGTGCCAGCTCACCGAGTCTGCGGAATTCACCCCTCCACTTT.

V usage is TRBV7-2 and J usage is TRBJ2-3; D is uncertain. Germline CDR1 reads SGHTA; CDR2 reads FQGNSA. V was shortened by 5 bases and J by 0 bases, with 9 bases between the two germline ends. The CDR3 has 14 residues. The CDR3 region has the DNA TGTGCCAGCAGCCAGACAACTAGCACAGATACGCAGTATTTT. Protein: CASSQTTSTDTQYF.

The chain uses TRBV14 and TRBJ1-1; no firm D call. CDR1 and CDR2 from the germline V gene are SGHDN and FVKESK. This CDR3 has 14 amino acids. V lost 6 bases and J 1 base, leaving 12 bases between the germline ends. CDR3 in amino acids: CASSQILPNTEAFF. CDR3 sequence (DNA): TGTGCCAGCAGTCAAATTCTCCCGAACACTGAAGCTTTCTTT.

V usage is TRBV2 and J usage is TRBJ2-7; D may be TRBD1 (6 bases). Germline V lookup: CDR1 SNHLY, CDR2 FYNNEI. This CDR3 spans 14 amino acids. V was shortened by 5 bases and J by 2 bases, with 13 bases between the two germline ends. The chain's CDR3 is CASSKTGLTYEQYV. Here the CDR3 DNA reads TGTGCCAGCAGTAAAACAGGGCTGACCTACGAGCAGTACGTC.

The J gene is TRBJ1-5, the V gene TRBV2, with 12 bases aligning to TRBD1. This CDR3 contains 16 residues. Germline-derived CDR1 and CDR2 are SNHLY and FYNNEI. V lost 5 bases to trimming and J lost 3 bases; unmatched junction nucleotides: 5. The CDR3 DNA reads TGTGCCAGCAGTTTGGGACAGGGGGCCCTCAATCAGCCCCAGCATTTT. It specifies CASSLGQGALNQPQHF.

J is TRBJ1-2 and V is TRBV19; 11 nucleotides align to TRBD1. With V trimmed by 5 bases and J by 5 bases, 10 bases remained unmatched. The CDR3 extends over 16 amino acids. Germline V lookup: CDR1 LNHDA, CDR2 SQIVND (reference sequence). The CDR3 region is CASSPWDRGNAYGYTF. Written as DNA, the CDR3 is TGTGCCAGTAGTCCTTGGGACAGGGGGAATGCATATGGCTACACCTTC.

The CDR3 is CASSSRQGYEQYF. The CDR3 nucleotides are TGCGCCAGCAGCTCAAGGCAGGGTTACGAGCAGTACTTC. V is TRBV5-1 and J is TRBJ2-7; possible D gene TRBD1, 5 bases. The CDR3 loop spans 13 amino acids. V shed 3 bases and J shed 4 bases, with 11 bases lying between them. The germline CDR1 and CDR2 sequences are SGHRS and YFSETQ.

This clone was recorded a few times. The rearrangement links TRBV7-9 to TRBJ2-3; D is perhaps TRBD1 (6 bases). CDR1 is SEHNR and CDR2 is FQNEAQ in the germline V gene (reference sequence). Trimming removed 3 bases from V and 1 base from J, with 20 bases in between. The CDR3 extends over 18 amino acids. CDR3 loop: CASSLPRGKSLGTDTQYF. In nucleotides, the CDR3 is TGTGCCAGCAGCTTGCCCAGGGGTAAGAGTTTGGGCACAGATACGCAGTATTTT.

The chain's CDR3 is CASSLDGSEQYV. The CDR3 nucleotides read TGCGCCAGCAGCTTGGACGGGTCCGAGCAGTACGTC. The chain recombines TRBV5-1 with TRBJ2-7; no clear D gene. CDR1 is SGHRS and CDR2 is YFSETQ in the germline V gene. This CDR3 comprises 12 residues. The germline V and J ends were trimmed by 0 bases and 6 bases, with 7 bases remaining between them.

This clone was counted between two and nine times. The chain joins TRBV11-1 to TRBJ2-1; D remains unclear. V was trimmed by 1 base and J by 0 bases, leaving 7 bases between them. The CDR3 has 15 residues. Germline loops: CDR1 SGHAT, CDR2 FQDESV (reference sequence). The CDR3 DNA reads as TGTGCCAGCAGCTTAGGCCTAGACTCCTACAATGAGCAGTTCTTC. It codes for CASSLGLDSYNEQFF.

The CDR3 bases are TGTGCCAGCAGCCAACCGGGGTCCCAACCAAATTCACCCCTCCACTTT. Its translation is CASSQPGSQPNSPLHF. This chain joins TRBV14 and TRBJ1-6; the D is unclear. Germline lookup yields CDR1 SGHDN and CDR2 FVKESK. This CDR3 has 16 residues. The V and J ends lost 2 bases and 7 bases respectively, with 15 bases between them. The full variable domain, rest sourced from reference TRBV14 and TRBJ1-6, is EAGVTQFPSHSVIEKGQTVTLRCDPISGHDNLYWYRRVMGKEIKFLLHFVKESKQDESGMPNNRFLAERTGGTYSTLKVQPAELEDSGVYFCASSQPGSQPNSPLHFGNGTRLTVT.

J is TRBJ1-1 and V is TRBV20-1; D remains unclear. This CDR3 is 14 amino acids long. V shed 3 bases and J shed 12 bases, with 23 bases lying between them. Germline-derived CDR1 and CDR2 are DFQATT and SNEGSKA (reference sequence). CDR3 protein: CSASFPGRLGHPFF. The CDR3 nucleotides are TGCAGTGCTAGTTTTCCCGGGAGACTAGGGCACCCTTTCTTT.

The chain employs TRBV9 and TRBJ2-1; D remains ambiguous. CDR3 length: 15 amino acids. Trimming took 0 bases from V and 3 from J, leaving 10 bases between them. Germline V gene data show CDR1 as SGDLS and CDR2 as YYNGEE. The CDR3 loop is CASSVATANYNEQFF. The CDR3 DNA reads as TGTGCCAGCAGCGTAGCCACAGCCAACTACAATGAGCAGTTCTTC.

This chain links TRBV3-1 (or the pseudogene TRBV3-2) with TRBJ2-2, with TRBD2 identical over 7 bases. This CDR3 comprises 13 residues. V dropped 8 bases and J dropped 1; count of bases not matched to a gene: 1. Looked up from germline, CDR1 is LGHDT and CDR2 is YNNKEL (reference sequence). The CDR3, as DNA: TGTGCCAGCGGCGGGGGGAACACCGGGGAGCTGTTTTTT. Its protein is CASGGGNTGELFF.

This clone was counted a single time. The V call is TRBV5-5, the J call TRBJ1-5; 8 bases agree with TRBD1. The ends lost 0 bases at V and 6 bases at J; junction bases unmatched: 8. The CDR3 is 16 residues long. Germline V lookup: CDR1 SGHKS, CDR2 YYEKEE (reference sequence). CDR3 residues: CASSLVFQGAGQPQHF. CDR3 in DNA: TGTGCCAGCAGCTTGGTATTTCAGGGGGCGGGTCAGCCCCAGCATTTT.

The CDR3 DNA reads TGTGCCAGTAGCGGACAGGGATTTCAGCCCCAGCATTTT. Protein: CASSGQGFQPQHF. V is TRBV19 and J is TRBJ1-5; 8 nucleotides line up with TRBD1. After removal of 6 bases from V and 6 bases from J, the junction contained 4 bases not matched to a gene. This CDR3 has 13 amino acids. The germline CDR1 and CDR2 sequences are LNHDA and SQIVND (reference sequence).

V gene TRBV9 combines with J gene TRBJ1-3; TRBD1 matches at 7 bases. Germline V CDR1 and CDR2: SGDLS, YYNGEE. The CDR3 consists of 15 residues. Unmatched junction bases numbered 7, after V lost 7 bases and J lost 0 bases. The CDR3 sequence is CASSGTAGSGNTIYF. The CDR3 DNA is TGTGCCAGCTCCGGGACAGCAGGCTCTGGAAACACCATATATTTT.

V usage is TRBV15 and J usage is TRBJ1-1, with 7 bases that match TRBD1. Per germline, CDR1 LNHNV and CDR2 YYDKDF (reference sequence). V was clipped by 4 bases and J by 3 bases; unmatched bases: 2. CDR3 size: 13 residues. In nucleotides, the CDR3 is TGTGCCACCAGCAAAACAGGGGACACTGAAGCTTTCTTT. Residues: CATSKTGDTEAFF.

V usage is TRBV19 and J usage is TRBJ1-4, with 8 positions matching TRBD1. The CDR3 length is 16 residues. In germline, CDR1 is LNHDA, CDR2 SQIVND (reference sequence). V lost 4 bases, J lost 6 bases, and 10 bases stayed unmatched. Here the CDR3 DNA reads TGTGCCAGTAGTAGAGCAATCGGACAGGGAGATGAAAAACTGTTTTTT. This sequence encodes CASSRAIGQGDEKLFF.

The V call is TRBV27, the J call TRBJ2-5; 9 positions agree with TRBD2. There are 15 residues in the CDR3. CDR1 is MNHEY and CDR2 is SMNVEV in the germline V gene (reference sequence). The V gene end was trimmed by 5 bases and the J gene end by 5 bases; junction bases not matched to a gene: 9. The CDR3 nucleotides read TGTGCCAGCAGTGACCCGACTAGCGGTGAGGAGACCCAGTACTTC. Its translation is CASSDPTSGEETQYF.